Given below is one TCR beta chain in context. Its antigen is as yet unknown. The entry originates in a study of regulatory and conventional T cells in RAG deficiency. Study-level findings and limits: Treg unique TCR beta sequences were about 110-fold fewer in Omenn syndrome and CID/AS patients than controls.

Assay used: immunoSEQ multiplex PCR; TCRdb lists only in-frame clones, some missing. The repertoire includes tens of thousands of clones, approximately 90% of them detected once, and around 5% sits in the top ten. Trimming took off 1 base at V and 7 bases at J, with 6 bases between the two ends. The CDR3 is made up of 12 amino acids. Germline V gives CDR1 SGHNT, CDR2 YYREEE (reference sequence). This sample was shared with a second study, whose subject was regulatory T cells. As that report states: The primer mix had 52 TRBV and 13 TRBJ primers.

This TCR was recovered from a human donor in good health. Sequenced input: CD8+ T cells sorted from blood. The V and J genes are TRBV5-4 and TRBJ2-1, with unresolved D. The CDR3 sequence is CASSLTANEQFF. The CDR3 DNA is TGTGCCAGCAGCTTGACGGCTAATGAGCAGTTCTTC.